A single TCR beta chain is shown here with its context. Its antigen is not identified. The data belong to a study of beta chain features in type 1 diabetes. Study context: The number of sorted cells examined across all samples was some 99 million. Study-wide points: The study found moderately but significantly shorter TCRB CDR3s in all four CD4+ subsets of Type 1 diabetes patients.

One heparinised blood draw, averaging roughly 0.11 L, came from each donor. Investigators reverse transcribed all isolated RNA, so they sequenced expressed TCRB transcripts. Average reads for naive, central memory and regulatory T cell samples were about 3.57 million. TCRdb's table, derived via immunoSEQ multiplex PCR, lists solely in-frame clones and lacks some. The data show around 140,000 clones, with about 9.4% seen just once and roughly 1.4% held by the top ten. This clonotype originated in a man aged 18 to 30 in good health. The source material was naive CD4+ T cells from blood.

The CDR3 DNA reads TGTGCCAGCAGTTCCCAACAGGGTCGTGGGGCCAACGTCCTGACTTTC. Translation gives CASSSQQGRGANVLTF. The rearrangement uses TRBV2 and TRBJ2-6; weak D call: TRBD1 (6 bases). This CDR3 region has 16 residues. The V end was cut by 5 bases, the J end by 3 bases, with 14 bases between. Looked up from germline, CDR1 is SNHLY and CDR2 is FYNNEI.